This TCR beta chain was recorded in a study of blood T cells in healthy people across ages (dated by TCRdb to between 2014 and 2017). In the study overall: In model experiments, roughly one uniquely barcoded TCR beta cDNA molecule per two T cells was captured by template switching. Two additional independent replicas of 1 million unique cDNA reads from the same blood draw were analyzed for two donors (one aged 18 to 29 and one aged 80 or older). Age-related changes in TCR beta repertoire diversity were measured in the study by deep sequencing normalized with unique cDNA molecular identifiers. Donors of different ages were randomly distributed across sequencing lanes to avoid experimental bias. Donors were grouped into four age groups: young (average roughly 17 years), middle-aged (around 39), aged (62) and long-lived (over 80). The investigation overall reported the following: Estimates of total diversity based on one million sequenced T cells were considered lower bounds and underestimates. As age increased, observed TCR beta diversity per million T cells dropped in a roughly linear way, and a significant reduction was already evident by age 40. The CMV infection status of donors was not known, potentially confounding age-related changes in expanded clonotypes. Compared with the aged group, the long-lived group had more naive CD4+ T cells, fewer expanded clones and increased TCR diversity, suggesting age selection. Conclusive comparison of naive and antigen-experienced compartments was prevented by the profiling of bulk unsorted PBMCs. The percentage of naive T cells measured by flow cytometry correlated strongly with observed TCR beta diversity.

The roughly 39 donors, aged about 6 to 95 years, were systemically healthy Caucasian individuals from Russia. Roughly 11 milliliters of peripheral blood were drawn from each donor into EDTA-treated Vacutainer tubes. Ficoll-Paque density-gradient centrifugation was used to isolate PBMCs, with at least 7 million obtained per sample. Trizol reagent was used to extract total RNA from PBMCs, with at least 5 micrograms per sample. For every donor, flow cytometry on a PBMC aliquot measured the percentage of naive CD45RAhigh/CD27high T cells. The protocol used for the library was 5' RACE. Instrument used: Illumina HiSeq 2500. A second PCR of about 7 to 12 cycles was run with a J-beta primer mix and a sample-barcoded 5' primer. A template-switch 5' adaptor carrying 12 random nucleotides introduced a unique molecular identifier onto each TCR beta cDNA molecule. Each sample yielded at least 2.5 million CDR3-containing paired-end reads. All of the RNA was converted into first-strand cDNA using the Mint cDNA synthesis kit, with a TRBC-specific oligonucleotide serving as the primer. All cDNA was treated with uracil-DNA glycosylase and then went through a first 18-cycle PCR with the universal primers M1SS and BC2_uni_R. In the authors' own workflow: For normalization, 1 million high-quality reads, each with a distinct molecular identifier, were randomly selected from each sample. Instead of being binned into consensus sequences, reads that shared molecular identifiers were thrown out. MiTCR, run with a Q25 quality threshold and the strictest error-elimination algorithm, handled CDR3 identification, clonotype clustering and error correction. A nonparametric unseen species model with Euler transformation was used to estimate lower-bound total TCR beta diversity. The public sequencing data were trimmed at Q25 with fastp and processed into clonotypes with MiXCR by TCRdb, which kept only in-frame beta chains. Here each entry gathers all rows of one CDR3 protein and keeps the most common genes and DNA. TCRdb's processing, not the study's, gives the V and J calls here. In all, the sample holds about 640,000 distinct CDR3 sequences, and approximately 59% of those were seen once. Over 30% of the sample rests with the top ten.

The CDR3 goes from the cysteine to the phenylalanine over 17 residues. Left in the record is the CDR3 DNA by itself, 51 bases read in frame from the first base. V is clipped by 1 base and J by 0 bases, and the sequence between their germline boundaries is 14 bases long. CDR1 and CDR2 are read off the germline V gene (reference sequence) as SGHKS and YYEKEE. About this clonotype: Its target antigen remains unknown. No per-base quality is available; no much larger clone lies one base away.

Here the chain combines TRBV5-5 and TRBJ2-4; the D gene cannot be named for sure. The specimen was blood. The sequence came from a man between 60 and 75 years old in good health. The DNA sequence is given as TGTGCCAGCAGCTTGACTTTGGAAGCTGTAGCCAAAAACATTCAGTACTTC. Protein translation: CASSLTLEAVAKNIQYF.